This T cell receptor beta chain is from a study of beta chain features in type 1 diabetes. As every portion of the isolated RNA was reverse transcribed, the sequencing read expressed TCRB transcripts. Profiled with immunoSEQ multiplex PCR; TCRdb holds only in-frame clones, not every one. Here the sample spans about 150,000 clones, about 8.5% being singletons. The CDR3 extends over 15 amino acids. Germline CDR1 is LNHDA and CDR2 is SQIVND (reference sequence). Trimming cost V 5 bases and J 0 bases, with 8 bases left between them. The origin of this receptor is a man between 18 and 35 years old in good health. The sequencing input was central memory CD4+ T cells from blood. This chain links TRBV19 with TRBJ2-6; a possible D gene is TRBD1 (5 bases). The CDR3 protein is CASSRQSSGANVLTF. Written as DNA, the CDR3 is TGTGCCAGTAGTCGACAGAGCTCTGGGGCCAACGTCCTGACTTTC.